Below, 4 T cell receptor beta chains from the same sample are listed, as sequenced in a study of cytomegalovirus exposure and HLA in healthy donors. The primer mix had 60 Vbeta and 13 Jbeta primers. Some clones are missing from TCRdb's copy, which holds only in-frame ones; the method was immunoSEQ multiplex PCR. This repertoire shows around 230,000 clones, about 75% found once; its top ten account for around 1.9%. Sequenced sample: PBMCs. The receptors originated from a male donor in good health and CMV-seronegative.

The CDR3 reads CASSVVRRAGLNQPQHF. The CDR3 DNA sequence: TGTGCCAGCAGCGTAGTTCGGCGGGCAGGCCTCAATCAGCCCCAGCATTTT. The V and J genes are TRBV9 and TRBJ1-5; D not resolved. The germline gives CDR1 SGDLS, CDR2 YYNGEE. This CDR3 is built from 17 residues. The V gene lost 0 bases and the J gene lost 3 bases, with 16 bases spanning the gap.

The rearrangement links TRBV12-5 to TRBJ2-2; 8 nucleotides line up with TRBD1. Germline CDR1 is LGHNT and CDR2 is FRNRAP. Trimming removed 1 base from V and 7 bases from J; junction bases left unmatched: 8. The CDR3 is 16 residues long. The CDR3 loop reads CASGLDLQGDGGELFF. CDR3 DNA sequence: TGTGCTAGTGGTTTGGACCTACAGGGGGATGGCGGGGAGCTGTTTTTT.

The chain carries TRBV7-2 and TRBJ1-1; tentatively, D is TRBD1 (6 bases). The CDR3 is 15 amino acids. The V end was cut by 4 bases, the J end by 3 bases, with 15 bases between. Per the germline V gene, CDR1 is SGHTA and CDR2 is FQGNSA. The CDR3 DNA reads TGTGCCAGCAGCTCCACAGGGTCGGGTTACACTGAAGCTTTCTTT. It encodes CASSSTGSGYTEAFF.

There are a few counts of this clone. The V call is TRBV10-3, the J call TRBJ2-2; D remains ambiguous. CDR3 length equals 13 residues. Germline-derived CDR1 and CDR2 are ENHRY and SYGVKD. The V and J ends lost 9 bases and 0 bases respectively, with 8 bases between them. The CDR3 is CAIKTANTGELFF. DNA for the CDR3: TGTGCCATAAAAACAGCGAACACCGGGGAGCTGTTTTTT.